This is a list of T cell receptor beta chains from one sample in a study of T cells in Graves' hyperthyroidism and ophthalmopathy. Each CDR3 protein is one row after TCRdb ran MiXCR on the multiplex PCR reads. There are roughly 500,000 distinct CDR3 sequences in the sample; about 45% occur only once, and around 17% lies in the top ten. Material for sequencing was peripheral blood or thyroid tissue (not recorded which). These receptors were collected from an adult woman with Graves' disease, either hyperthyroidism or ophthalmopathy (not recorded which). Each CDR3 is given with its conserved first and last residue. Fields, in order: V gene, clone size, D gene, J gene, CDR3 protein, CDR3 DNA. A D gene is named only where the DNA matches it firmly. Clone size is given for some rows only: seen once, a few or many times, or a class if the clone is expanded.

V: TRBV12-3/TRBV12-4
size: many
D: TRBD1
J: TRBJ2-7
CDR3: CASSPPGTGAYEQYF
DNA: TGTGCCAGCAGTCCCCCCGGGACAGGGGCTTACGAGCAGTACTTC

V: TRBV12-3/TRBV12-4
size: -
D: TRBD2
J: TRBJ2-5
CDR3: CASSPGLAGVEETQYF
DNA: TGTGCCAGCAGTCCGGGACTAGCGGGAGTAGAAGAGACCCAGTACTTC

V: TRBV7-2
size: many
D: -
J: TRBJ1-5
CDR3: CASSLGGPQPQHF
DNA: TGTGCCAGCAGCTTAGGTGGCCCCCAGCCCCAGCATTTT

V: TRBV29-1
size: few
D: -
J: TRBJ1-1
CDR3: CSVERNTEAFF
DNA: TGCAGCGTTGAAAGAAACACTGAAGCTTTCTTT

V: TRBV7-9
size: few
D: TRBD1
J: TRBJ1-2
CDR3: CASSLGTASTGAGYTF
DNA: TGTGCCAGCAGCTTAGGGACTGCGAGTACAGGGGCCGGCTACACCTTC

V: TRBV20-1
size: many
D: -
J: TRBJ1-1
CDR3: CSAPGWDLGIPEAFF
DNA: TGCAGTGCCCCCGGCTGGGATCTCGGAATTCCTGAAGCTTTCTTT

V: TRBV29-1
size: -
D: -
J: TRBJ2-7
CDR3: CSLGVGYEQYF
DNA: TGCAGCTTGGGGGTGGGCTACGAGCAGTACTTC

V: TRBV29-1
size: -
D: -
J: TRBJ1-5
CDR3: CSVGGGGQPQHF
DNA: TGCAGCGTTGGGGGGGGTGGCCAGCCCCAGCATTTT

V: TRBV19
size: -
D: -
J: TRBJ1-5
CDR3: CARVRVGGSNQPQHF
DNA: TGTGCCAGGGTGAGGGTGGGTGGCAGCAATCAGCCCCAGCATTTT

V: TRBV11-2
size: -
D: TRBD1
J: TRBJ1-4
CDR3: CASSFRTGDEKLFF
DNA: TGTGCCAGCAGCTTTCGGACAGGGGACGAAAAACTGTTTTTT

V: TRBV2
size: few
D: TRBD1
J: TRBJ2-7
CDR3: CASRPRTGPYEQYF
DNA: TGTGCCAGCAGGCCTAGGACAGGGCCTTACGAGCAGTACTTC

V: TRBV2
size: once
D: -
J: TRBJ1-1
CDR3: CATYVDTEAFF
DNA: TGTGCCACTTATGTGGACACTGAAGCTTTCTTT

V: TRBV19
size: few
D: -
J: TRBJ2-7
CDR3: CASSMRAQSSYEQYF
DNA: TGTGCCAGTAGTATGAGGGCCCAATCCTCCTACGAGCAGTACTTC

V: TRBV10-2
size: many
D: -
J: TRBJ2-7
CDR3: CASSELDRVFYEQYF
DNA: TGCGCCAGCAGTGAGCTGGATCGGGTCTTTTACGAGCAGTACTTC

V: TRBV6-5
size: many
D: -
J: TRBJ2-5
CDR3: CASSRRQTQYF
DNA: TGTGCCAGCAGTAGGAGGCAGACCCAGTACTTC

V: TRBV4-1
size: few
D: TRBD2
J: TRBJ2-7
CDR3: CAGSQDRVLAGVQGYEQYF
DNA: TGCGCCGGCAGCCAAGATAGGGTCTTAGCGGGAGTACAAGGCTACGAGCAGTACTTC

V: TRBV7-2
size: many
D: -
J: TRBJ2-7
CDR3: CASSFHTYEQYF
DNA: TGTGCCAGCAGCTTCCATACCTACGAGCAGTACTTC

V: TRBV5-1
size: few
D: -
J: TRBJ2-7
CDR3: CASRLDRDKQYF
DNA: TGCGCCAGCAGACTGGACCGGGACAAGCAGTACTTC

V: TRBV2
size: -
D: TRBD2
J: TRBJ2-5
CDR3: CASSPDSRLRGRAGETQYF
DNA: TGTGCCAGCAGTCCTGACAGTCGACTGCGCGGGAGGGCCGGAGAGACCCAGTACTTC